One sample yielded the 7 T cell receptor beta chains listed below, sequenced in a study of cytomegalovirus exposure and HLA in healthy donors. A multiplex PCR was run with 60 Vbeta primers and 13 Jbeta primers. Data came from immunoSEQ multiplex PCR; TCRdb stores just in-frame clones and leaves some out. The sample has around 230,000 clones, 78% seen once. The sample consisted of PBMCs. These receptors were obtained from a boy between 10 and 17 years old in good health and CMV-seronegative.

The V and J genes are TRBV6-1 and TRBJ1-3, with a weak D call TRBD1 (5 bases). Per the germline V gene, CDR1 is MNHNS and CDR2 is SASEGT. The CDR3 is 14 residues long. The V gene lost 2 bases and the J gene lost 4 bases, with 9 bases spanning the gap. CDR3 region: CASSEQGGGNTIYF. In nucleotides, the CDR3 is TGTGCCAGCAGTGAACAGGGAGGAGGAAACACCATATATTTT.

The rearrangement joins TRBV18 to TRBJ1-1; 12 positions match TRBD1. There are 17 residues in the CDR3. V dropped 2 bases and J dropped 8; count of bases not matched to a gene: 12. Germline CDR1 reads KGHSH; CDR2 reads LQKENI. CDR3 sequence: CASSPYSGQGAKAEAFF. For the CDR3, the DNA is TGTGCCAGCTCACCATACTCGGGACAGGGGGCAAAAGCGGAAGCTTTCTTT.

The CDR3 is CASSYPGLAGANVLTF. CDR3 coding DNA: TGTGCCAGCAGTTATCCGGGACTAGCTGGGGCCAACGTCCTGACTTTC. The chain has TRBV6-5 and TRBJ2-6; 8 bases fit TRBD2. Germline V gene data show CDR1 as MNHEY and CDR2 as SVGAGI. Germline trimming cut 3 bases from V and 2 bases from J; bases unmatched to any gene: 3. The CDR3 consists of 16 residues.

This clone occurred a few times. The chain has TRBV7-9 and TRBJ1-1, with TRBD1 identical over 9 bases. The J segment lost 4 bases and the V segment lost 3 bases, leaving 0 bases of the junction unmatched. The germline V gene has CDR1 SEHNR and CDR2 FQNEAQ (reference sequence). CDR3 length equals 13 residues. The CDR3 spells CASSLDRGTEAFF. As DNA, the CDR3 is TGTGCCAGCAGCTTGGACAGGGGCACTGAAGCTTTCTTT.

This chain joins TRBV21-1 and TRBJ1-5; the table calls TRBD1, which could not be checked here. TRBV21-1 is classified as a pseudogene. This CDR3 has 16 amino acids. The CDR3 region is CASRVRGTGGVQPQHF. CDR3 coding DNA: TGTGCCAGCAGGGTGAGGGGGACAGGGGGTGTTCAGCCCCAGCATTTT.

This rearrangement joins TRBV18 to TRBJ2-7; TRBD2 aligns across 11 bases. Per the germline V gene, CDR1 is KGHSH and CDR2 is LQKENI. V gave up 3 bases and J gave up 5 bases; unmatched junction bases: 6. The CDR3 runs 15 residues. DNA for the CDR3: TGTGCCAGCTCACCCATAGCGGGAGGGGGTAACGAGCAGTACTTC. Translating gives CASSPIAGGGNEQYF.

This clone was recorded a few times. The rearrangement joins TRBV25-1 to TRBJ2-7, with D perhaps TRBD2 (6 bases). The CDR3 loop spans 15 amino acids. Trimming pared 4 bases from V and 6 bases from J, leaving 19 bases between. The germline gives CDR1 MGHDK, CDR2 SYGVNS. The CDR3 region has the DNA TGTGCCAGCAGTGCGAGTGGATCGGGGGTAGGCGAGCAGTACTTC. Protein: CASSASGSGVGEQYF.